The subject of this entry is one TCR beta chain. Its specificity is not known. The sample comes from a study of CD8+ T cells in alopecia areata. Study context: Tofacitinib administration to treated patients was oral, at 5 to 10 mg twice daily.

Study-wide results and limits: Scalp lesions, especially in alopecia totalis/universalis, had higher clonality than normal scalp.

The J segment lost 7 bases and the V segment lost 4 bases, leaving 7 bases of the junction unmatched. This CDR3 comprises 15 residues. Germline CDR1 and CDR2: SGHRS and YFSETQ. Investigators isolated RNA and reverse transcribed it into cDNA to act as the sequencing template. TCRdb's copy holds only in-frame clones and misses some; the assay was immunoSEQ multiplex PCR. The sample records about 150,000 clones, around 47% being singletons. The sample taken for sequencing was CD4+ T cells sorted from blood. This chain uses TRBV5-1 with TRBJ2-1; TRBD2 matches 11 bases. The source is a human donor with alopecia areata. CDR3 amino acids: CASSRSLAGVNEQFF. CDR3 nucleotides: TGCGCCAGCAGCCGATCACTAGCGGGAGTGAATGAGCAGTTCTTC. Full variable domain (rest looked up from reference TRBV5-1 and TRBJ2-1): KAGVTQTPRYLIKTRGQQVTLSCSPISGHRSVSWYQQTPGQGLQFLFEYFSETQRNKGNFPGRFSGRQFSNSRSEMNVSTLELGDSALYLCASSRSLAGVNEQFFGPGTRLTVL.